This is a list of T cell receptor beta chains from one sample in a study of lymphopenia after photon versus proton radiotherapy. The method was immunoSEQ multiplex PCR; TCRdb's version includes in-frame clones alone and lacks a portion of them. The sample lists approximately 66,000 clones, approximately 84% occurring once. Material: peripheral blood, obtained from a patient treated with photon-based radiotherapy. Every receptor here comes from a man in his forties with gastric cancer. Both conserved end residues are part of each CDR3. Fields, in order: V gene, J gene, CDR3 length, CDR3 protein.

>TRBV2|TRBJ1-1|15
CASSPQGTTDTEAFF
>TRBV6-1|TRBJ2-7|13
CATTGTGLHEQYF
>TRBV29-1|TRBJ1-2|14
CSVEEREGLAGYTF
>TRBV13|TRBJ2-7|14
CASASRTGNYEQYF
>TRBV9|TRBJ2-1|15
CASSVGDRVADEQFF
>TRBV4-1|TRBJ1-6|16
CASSQDWTGTFSPLHF
>TRBV19|TRBJ1-1|15
CASSIDGHLRAEAFF
>TRBV7-8|TRBJ1-2|12
CASSQDLRGYTF
>TRBV7-5|TRBJ1-4|19
CVRSIKQGSKKPTNEKLFF
>TRBV7-9|TRBJ2-3|14
CASSPTGNTDTQYF
>TRBV19|TRBJ2-1|16
CASSIVGTGVYDEQFF
>TRBV30|TRBJ1-1|14
CAWRGGQLYPEAFF